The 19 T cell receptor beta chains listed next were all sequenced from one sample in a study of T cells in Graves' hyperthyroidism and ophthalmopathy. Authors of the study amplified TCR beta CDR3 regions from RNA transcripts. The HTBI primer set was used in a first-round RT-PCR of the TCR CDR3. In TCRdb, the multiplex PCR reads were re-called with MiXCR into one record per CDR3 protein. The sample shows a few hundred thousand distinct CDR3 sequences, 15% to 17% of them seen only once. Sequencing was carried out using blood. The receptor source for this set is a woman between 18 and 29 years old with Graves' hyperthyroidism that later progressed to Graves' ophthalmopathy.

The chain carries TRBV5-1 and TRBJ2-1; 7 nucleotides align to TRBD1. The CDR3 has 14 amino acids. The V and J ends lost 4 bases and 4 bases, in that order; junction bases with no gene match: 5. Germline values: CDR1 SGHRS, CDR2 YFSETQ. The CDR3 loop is CASSGDSRYNEQFF. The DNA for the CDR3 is TGCGCCAGCAGCGGGGACAGCCGTTACAATGAGCAGTTCTTC.

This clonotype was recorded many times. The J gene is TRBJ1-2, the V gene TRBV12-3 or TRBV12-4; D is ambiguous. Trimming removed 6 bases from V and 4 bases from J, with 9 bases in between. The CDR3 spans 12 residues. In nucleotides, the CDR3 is TGTGCCAGCAGCACTGAGATCTATGGCTACACCTTC. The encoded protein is CASSTEIYGYTF.

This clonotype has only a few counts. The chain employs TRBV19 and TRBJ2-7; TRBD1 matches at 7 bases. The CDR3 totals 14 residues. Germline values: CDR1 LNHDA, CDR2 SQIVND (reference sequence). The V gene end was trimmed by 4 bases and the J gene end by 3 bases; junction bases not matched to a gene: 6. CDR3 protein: CASSTGTVGYEQYF. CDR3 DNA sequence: TGTGCCAGTAGTACCGGGACAGTAGGCTACGAGCAGTACTTC.

CDR3 region: CATGGSSYNEQFF. The CDR3 DNA reads as TGTGCCACCGGGGGCAGCTCCTACAATGAGCAGTTCTTC. This chain joins TRBV24-1 and TRBJ2-1; a weak D match, TRBD1 (6 bases). CDR3 length equals 13 residues. The germline V and J ends were trimmed by 9 bases and 0 bases, with 8 bases remaining between them. Germline values: CDR1 KGHDR, CDR2 SFDVKD.

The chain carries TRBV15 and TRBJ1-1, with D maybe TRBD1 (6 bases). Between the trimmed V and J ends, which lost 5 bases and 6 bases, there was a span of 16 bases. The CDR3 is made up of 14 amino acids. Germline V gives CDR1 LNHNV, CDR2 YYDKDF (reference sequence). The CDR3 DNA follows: TGTGCCACCAGCCGCTCCAGGGGAAGGGCTGAAGCTTTCTTT. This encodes CATSRSRGRAEAFF.

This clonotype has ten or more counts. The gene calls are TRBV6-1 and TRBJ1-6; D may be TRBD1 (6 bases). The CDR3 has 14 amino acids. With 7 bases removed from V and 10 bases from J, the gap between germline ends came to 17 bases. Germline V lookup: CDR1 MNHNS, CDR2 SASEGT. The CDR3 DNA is TGTGCCAGCACCGAAGGGGGAGGATGGTCACCCCTCCACTTT. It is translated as CASTEGGGWSPLHF.

CDR3 coding DNA: TGCAGCGTTGTGGGGGACAGGAGCTCCTACGAGCAGTACTTC. Its protein is CSVVGDRSSYEQYF. The chain links TRBV29-1 to TRBJ2-7, with TRBD1 matching 8 bases. Trimming at V came to 4 bases and at J to 0 bases, leaving 5 bases not matched to a gene. The CDR3 totals 14 residues. Germline-derived CDR1 and CDR2 are SQVTM and ANQGSEA.

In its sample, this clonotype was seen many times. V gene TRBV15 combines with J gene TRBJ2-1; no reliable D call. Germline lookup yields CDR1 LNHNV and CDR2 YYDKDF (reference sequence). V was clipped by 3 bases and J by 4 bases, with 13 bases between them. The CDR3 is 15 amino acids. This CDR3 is CATSRDRPLYNEQFF. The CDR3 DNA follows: TGTGCCACCAGCAGGGATCGGCCTTTATACAATGAGCAGTTCTTC.

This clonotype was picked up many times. The CDR3 DNA reads as TGTGCCAGCAGACGACAGGGGGGTGAAAAACTGTTTTTT. It translates to CASRRQGGEKLFF. V gene TRBV6-1 combines with J gene TRBJ1-4, with TRBD1 matching 9 bases. The germline CDR1 and CDR2 sequences are MNHNS and SASEGT. V gave up 6 bases and J gave up 7 bases; unmatched junction bases: 3. CDR3 length equals 13 residues.

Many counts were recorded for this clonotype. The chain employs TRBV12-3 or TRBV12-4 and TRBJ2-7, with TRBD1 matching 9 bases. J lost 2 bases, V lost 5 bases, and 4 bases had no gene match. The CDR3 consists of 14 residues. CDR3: CASSPGQGPYEQYF. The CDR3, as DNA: TGTGCCAGCAGTCCGGGACAGGGACCCTACGAGCAGTACTTC.

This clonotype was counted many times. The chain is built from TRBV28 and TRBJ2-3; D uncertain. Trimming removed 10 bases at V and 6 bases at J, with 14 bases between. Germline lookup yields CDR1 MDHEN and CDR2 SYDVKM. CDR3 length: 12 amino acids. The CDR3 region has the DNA TGTGCCACTACTTCGACACATGATACGCAGTATTTT. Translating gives CATTSTHDTQYF.

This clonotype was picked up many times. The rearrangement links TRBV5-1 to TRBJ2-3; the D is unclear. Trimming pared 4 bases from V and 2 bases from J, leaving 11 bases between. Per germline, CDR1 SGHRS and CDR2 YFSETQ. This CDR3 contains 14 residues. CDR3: CASSDAFLTDTQYF. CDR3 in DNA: TGCGCCAGCAGCGACGCGTTTCTCACAGATACGCAGTATTTT.

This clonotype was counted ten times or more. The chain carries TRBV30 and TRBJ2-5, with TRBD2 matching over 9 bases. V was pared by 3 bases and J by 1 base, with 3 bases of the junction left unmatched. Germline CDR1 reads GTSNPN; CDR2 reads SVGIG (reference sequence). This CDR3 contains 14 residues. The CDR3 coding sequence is TGTGCCTGGAGGTTGACTAGCGGCCAAGAGACCCAGTACTTC. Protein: CAWRLTSGQETQYF.

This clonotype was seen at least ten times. CDR3 protein: CANKIIQGARPNYGYTF. CDR3 in DNA: TGTGCCAACAAGATTATACAGGGGGCGCGACCCAACTATGGCTACACCTTC. The chain carries TRBV7-9 and TRBJ1-2, with 9 bases that match TRBD1. This CDR3 region has 17 residues. The J segment lost 2 bases and the V segment lost 10 bases, leaving 17 bases of the junction unmatched. The germline CDR1 and CDR2 sequences are SEHNR and FQNEAQ (reference sequence).

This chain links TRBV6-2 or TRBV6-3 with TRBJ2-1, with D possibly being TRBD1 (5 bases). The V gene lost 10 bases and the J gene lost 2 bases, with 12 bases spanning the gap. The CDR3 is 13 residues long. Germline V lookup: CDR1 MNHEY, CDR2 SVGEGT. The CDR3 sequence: CANRLDTYNEQFF. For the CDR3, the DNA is TGTGCCAACAGATTGGACACCTACAATGAGCAGTTCTTC.

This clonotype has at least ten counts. The CDR3 DNA follows: TGCAGTGCTGGGGTGGGCACTGAAGCTTTCTTT. Amino acid sequence: CSAGVGTEAFF. The chain carries TRBV20-1 and TRBJ1-1; no clear D gene. Trimming removed 5 bases at V and 4 bases at J, with 8 bases between. CDR3 length: 11 residues. Germline CDR1 DFQATT, CDR2 SNEGSKA (reference sequence).

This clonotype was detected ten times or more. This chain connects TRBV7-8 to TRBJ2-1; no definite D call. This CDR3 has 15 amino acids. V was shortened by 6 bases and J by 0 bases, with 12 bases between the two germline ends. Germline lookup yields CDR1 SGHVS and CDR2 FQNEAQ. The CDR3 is CASRNDVSSYNEQFF. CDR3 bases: TGTGCCAGCAGAAATGACGTGAGCTCCTACAATGAGCAGTTCTTC.

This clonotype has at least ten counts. The CDR3 loop is CASSPRLGTGETQYF. CDR3 DNA: TGTGCCAGCTCACCACGTTTGGGCACAGGGGAGACCCAGTACTTC. This chain uses TRBV18 with TRBJ2-5, with D maybe TRBD1 (6 bases). V lost 1 base and J 5 bases, leaving 14 bases between the germline ends. The CDR3 extends over 15 amino acids. The germline gives CDR1 KGHSH, CDR2 LQKENI.

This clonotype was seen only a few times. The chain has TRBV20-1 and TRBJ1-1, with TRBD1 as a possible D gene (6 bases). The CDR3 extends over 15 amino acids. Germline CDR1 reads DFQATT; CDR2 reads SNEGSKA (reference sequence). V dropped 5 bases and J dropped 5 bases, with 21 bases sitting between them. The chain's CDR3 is CSADLIQGVRTEAFF. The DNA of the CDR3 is TGCAGTGCTGATCTAATACAGGGCGTCCGGACTGAAGCTTTCTTT.